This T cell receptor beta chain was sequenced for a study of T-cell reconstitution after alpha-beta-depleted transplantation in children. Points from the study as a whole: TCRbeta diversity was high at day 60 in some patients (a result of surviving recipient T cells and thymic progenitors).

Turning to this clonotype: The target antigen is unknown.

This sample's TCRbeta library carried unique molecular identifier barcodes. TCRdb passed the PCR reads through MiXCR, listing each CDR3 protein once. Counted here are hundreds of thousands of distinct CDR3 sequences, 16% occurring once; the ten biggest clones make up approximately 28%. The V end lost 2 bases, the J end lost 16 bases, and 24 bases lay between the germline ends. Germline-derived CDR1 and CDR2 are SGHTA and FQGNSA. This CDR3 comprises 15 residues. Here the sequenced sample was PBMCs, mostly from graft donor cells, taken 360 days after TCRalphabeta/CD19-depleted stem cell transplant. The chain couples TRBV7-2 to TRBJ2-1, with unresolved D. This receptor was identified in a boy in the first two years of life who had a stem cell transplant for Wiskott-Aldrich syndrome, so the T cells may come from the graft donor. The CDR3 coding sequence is TGTGCCAGCAGCTTAACTCCCCAGAGGATAAGGGCGTTTTTCTTC. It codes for CASSLTPQRIRAFFF.